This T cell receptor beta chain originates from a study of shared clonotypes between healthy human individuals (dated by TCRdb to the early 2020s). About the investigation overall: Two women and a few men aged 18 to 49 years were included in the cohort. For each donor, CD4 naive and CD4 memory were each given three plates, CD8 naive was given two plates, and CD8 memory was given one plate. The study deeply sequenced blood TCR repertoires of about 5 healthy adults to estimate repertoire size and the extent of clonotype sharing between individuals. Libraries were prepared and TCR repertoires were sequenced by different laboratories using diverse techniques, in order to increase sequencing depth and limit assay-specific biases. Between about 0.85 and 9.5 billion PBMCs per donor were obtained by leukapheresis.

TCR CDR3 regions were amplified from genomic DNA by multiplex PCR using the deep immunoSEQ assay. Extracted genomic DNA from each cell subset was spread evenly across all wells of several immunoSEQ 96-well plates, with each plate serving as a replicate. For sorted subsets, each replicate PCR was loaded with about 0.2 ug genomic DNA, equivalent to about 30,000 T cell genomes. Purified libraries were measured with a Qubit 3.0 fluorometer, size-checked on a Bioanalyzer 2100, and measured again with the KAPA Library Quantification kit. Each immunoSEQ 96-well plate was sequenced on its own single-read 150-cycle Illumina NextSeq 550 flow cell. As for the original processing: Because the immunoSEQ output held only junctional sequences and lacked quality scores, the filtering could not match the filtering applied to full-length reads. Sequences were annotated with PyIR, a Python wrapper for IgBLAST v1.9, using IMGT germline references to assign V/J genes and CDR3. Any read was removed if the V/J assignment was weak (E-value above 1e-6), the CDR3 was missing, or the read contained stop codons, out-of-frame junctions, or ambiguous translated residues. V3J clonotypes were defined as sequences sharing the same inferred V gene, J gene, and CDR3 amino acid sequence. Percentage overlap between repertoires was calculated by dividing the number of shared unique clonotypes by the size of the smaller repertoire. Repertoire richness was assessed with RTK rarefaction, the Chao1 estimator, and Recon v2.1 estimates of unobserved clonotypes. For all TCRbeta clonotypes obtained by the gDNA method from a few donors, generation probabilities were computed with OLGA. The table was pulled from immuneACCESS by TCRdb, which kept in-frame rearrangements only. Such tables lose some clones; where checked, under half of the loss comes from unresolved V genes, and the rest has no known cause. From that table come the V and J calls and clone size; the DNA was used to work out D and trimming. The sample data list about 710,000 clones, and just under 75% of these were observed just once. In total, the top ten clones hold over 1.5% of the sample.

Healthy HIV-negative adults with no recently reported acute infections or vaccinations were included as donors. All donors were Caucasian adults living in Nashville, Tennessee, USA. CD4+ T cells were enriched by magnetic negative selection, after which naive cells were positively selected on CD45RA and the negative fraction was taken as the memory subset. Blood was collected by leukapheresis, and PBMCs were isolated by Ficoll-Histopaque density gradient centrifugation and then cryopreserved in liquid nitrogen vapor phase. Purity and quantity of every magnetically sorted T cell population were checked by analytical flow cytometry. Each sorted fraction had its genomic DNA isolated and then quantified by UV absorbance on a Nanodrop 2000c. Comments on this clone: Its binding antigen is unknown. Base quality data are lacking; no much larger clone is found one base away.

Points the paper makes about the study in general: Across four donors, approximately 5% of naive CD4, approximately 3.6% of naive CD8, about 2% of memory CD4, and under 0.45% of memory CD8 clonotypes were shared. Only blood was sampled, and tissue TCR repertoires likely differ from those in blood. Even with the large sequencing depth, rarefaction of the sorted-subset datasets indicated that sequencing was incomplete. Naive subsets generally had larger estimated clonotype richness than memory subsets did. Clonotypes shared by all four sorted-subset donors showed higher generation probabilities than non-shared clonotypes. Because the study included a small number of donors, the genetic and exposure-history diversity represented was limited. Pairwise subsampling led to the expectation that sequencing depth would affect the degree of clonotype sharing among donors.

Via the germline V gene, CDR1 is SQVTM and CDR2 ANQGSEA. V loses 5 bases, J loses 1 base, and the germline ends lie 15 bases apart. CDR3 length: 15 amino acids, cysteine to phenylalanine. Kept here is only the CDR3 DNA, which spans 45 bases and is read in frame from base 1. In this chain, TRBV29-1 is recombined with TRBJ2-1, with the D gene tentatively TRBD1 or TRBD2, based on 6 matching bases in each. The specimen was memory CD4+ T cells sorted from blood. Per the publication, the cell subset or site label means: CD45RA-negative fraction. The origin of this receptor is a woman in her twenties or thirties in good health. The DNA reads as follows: TGCAGCGTTACCAGTGGGGGGCAGTCCTACAATGAGCAGTTCTTC. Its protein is CSVTSGGQSYNEQFF.